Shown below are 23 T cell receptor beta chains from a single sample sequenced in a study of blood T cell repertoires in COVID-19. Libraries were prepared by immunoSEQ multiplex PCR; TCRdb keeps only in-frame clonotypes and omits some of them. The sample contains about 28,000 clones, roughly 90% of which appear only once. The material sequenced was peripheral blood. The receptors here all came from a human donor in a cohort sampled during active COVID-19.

The CDR3 protein is CASSLNMGQGVRGYTF. Written as DNA, the CDR3 is TGTGCCAGCAGCTTGAATATGGGACAGGGGGTCAGGGGCTACACCTTC. The V gene is TRBV5-6, the J gene TRBJ1-2, with 11 nucleotides matching TRBD1. This CDR3 region has 16 residues. The J segment lost 8 bases and the V segment lost 1 base, leaving 10 bases of the junction unmatched. The germline V gene has CDR1 SGHDT and CDR2 YYEEEE.

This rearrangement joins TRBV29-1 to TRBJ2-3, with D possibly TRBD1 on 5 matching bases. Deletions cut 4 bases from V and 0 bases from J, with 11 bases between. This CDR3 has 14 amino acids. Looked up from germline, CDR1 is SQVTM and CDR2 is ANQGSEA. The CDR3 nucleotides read TGCAGCGTTGCAGCAGGGCACAGCACAGATACGCAGTATTTT. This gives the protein CSVAAGHSTDTQYF.

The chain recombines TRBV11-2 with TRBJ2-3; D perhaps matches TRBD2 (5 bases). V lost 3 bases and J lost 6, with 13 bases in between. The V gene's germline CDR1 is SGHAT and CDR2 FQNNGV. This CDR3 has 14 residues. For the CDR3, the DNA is TGTGCCAGCAGCTTGAGGGATCCCTGGGATACGCAGTATTTT. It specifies CASSLRDPWDTQYF. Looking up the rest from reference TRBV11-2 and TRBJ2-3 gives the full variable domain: EAGVAQSPRYKIIEKRQSVAFWCNPISGHATLYWYQQILGQGPKLLIQFQNNGVVDDSQLPKDRFSAERLKGVDSTLKIQPAKLEDSAVYLCASSLRDPWDTQYFGPGTRLTVL.

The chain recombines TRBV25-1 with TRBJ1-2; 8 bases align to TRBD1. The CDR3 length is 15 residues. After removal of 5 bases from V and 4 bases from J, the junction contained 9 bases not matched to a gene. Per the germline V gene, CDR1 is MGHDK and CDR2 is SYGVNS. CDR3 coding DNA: TGTGCCAGCAGTCTACACAGGGGGGACACCTATGGCTACACCTTC. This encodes CASSLHRGDTYGYTF.

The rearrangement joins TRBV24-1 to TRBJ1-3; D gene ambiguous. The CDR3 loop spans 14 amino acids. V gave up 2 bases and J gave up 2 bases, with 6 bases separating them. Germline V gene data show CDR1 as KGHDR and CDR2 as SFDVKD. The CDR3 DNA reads TGTGCCACCAGTGATTCAGGTGCTGGAAACACCATATATTTT. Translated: CATSDSGAGNTIYF.

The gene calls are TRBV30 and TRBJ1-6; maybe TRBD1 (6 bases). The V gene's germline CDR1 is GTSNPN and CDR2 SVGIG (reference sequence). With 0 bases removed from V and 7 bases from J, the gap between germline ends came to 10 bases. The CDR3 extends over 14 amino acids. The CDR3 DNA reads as TGTGCCTGGAGTGTAATGGGGGCCAATTCACCCCTCCACTTT. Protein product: CAWSVMGANSPLHF.

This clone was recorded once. The CDR3 loop is CSAVGLAGGELFF. The CDR3 DNA is TGCAGCGCAGTCGGACTAGCAGGCGGGGAGCTGTTTTTT. The chain is built from TRBV29-1 and TRBJ2-2; TRBD2 matches at 8 bases. J was trimmed by 7 bases and V by 7 bases; bases with no gene match: 8. The CDR3 totals 13 residues. From germline, CDR1 is SQVTM and CDR2 ANQGSEA.

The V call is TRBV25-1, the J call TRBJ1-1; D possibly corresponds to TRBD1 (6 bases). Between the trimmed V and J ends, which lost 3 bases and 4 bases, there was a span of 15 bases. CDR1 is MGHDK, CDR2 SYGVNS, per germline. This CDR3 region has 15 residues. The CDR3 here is CASSDPSGGLTEAFF. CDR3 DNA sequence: TGTGCCAGCAGTGATCCCTCGGGGGGGCTCACTGAAGCTTTCTTT.

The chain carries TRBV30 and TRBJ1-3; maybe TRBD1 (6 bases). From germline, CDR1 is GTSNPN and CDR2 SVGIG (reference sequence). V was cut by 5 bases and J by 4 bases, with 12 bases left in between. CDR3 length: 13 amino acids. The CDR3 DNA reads TGTGCCTGGTTCCCAGGGGTGGGAAACACCATATATTTT. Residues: CAWFPGVGNTIYF.

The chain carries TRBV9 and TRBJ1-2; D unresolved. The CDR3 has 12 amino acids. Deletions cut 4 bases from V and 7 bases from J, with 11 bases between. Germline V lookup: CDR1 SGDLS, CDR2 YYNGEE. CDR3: CASSPGMGGYTF. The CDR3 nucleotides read TGTGCCAGCAGCCCGGGGATGGGTGGCTACACCTTC.

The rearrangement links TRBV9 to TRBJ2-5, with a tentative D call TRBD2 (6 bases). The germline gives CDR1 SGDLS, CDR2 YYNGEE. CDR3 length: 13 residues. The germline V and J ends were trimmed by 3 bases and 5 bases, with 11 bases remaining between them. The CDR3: CASSGGGSETQYF. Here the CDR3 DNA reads TGTGCCAGCAGCGGGGGAGGTAGCGAGACCCAGTACTTC.

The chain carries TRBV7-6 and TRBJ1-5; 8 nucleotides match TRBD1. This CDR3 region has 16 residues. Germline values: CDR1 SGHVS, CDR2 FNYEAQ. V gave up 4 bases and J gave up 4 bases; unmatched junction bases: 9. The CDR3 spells CASSSWTGLGNQPQHF. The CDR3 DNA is TGTGCCAGCAGCTCGTGGACAGGGCTAGGGAATCAGCCCCAGCATTTT.

CDR3 sequence: CASSLDRDEKLFF. CDR3 sequence (DNA): TGTGCCAGCAGCTTAGACAGGGATGAAAAACTGTTTTTT. This chain joins TRBV11-2 and TRBJ1-4; tentative D call: TRBD1 (5 bases). The germline CDR1 and CDR2 sequences are SGHAT and FQNNGV. The V gene lost 0 bases and the J gene lost 6 bases, with 5 bases spanning the gap. The CDR3 is 13 amino acids.

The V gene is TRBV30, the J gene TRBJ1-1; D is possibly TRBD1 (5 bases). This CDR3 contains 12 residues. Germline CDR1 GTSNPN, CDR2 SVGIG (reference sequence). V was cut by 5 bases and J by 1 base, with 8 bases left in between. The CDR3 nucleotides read TGTGCCTGGCAGACAGAGAACACTGAAGCTTTCTTT. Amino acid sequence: CAWQTENTEAFF. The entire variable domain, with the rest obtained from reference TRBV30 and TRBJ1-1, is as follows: SQTIHQWPATLVQPVGSPLSLECTVEGTSNPNLYWYRQAAGRGLQLLFYSVGIGQISSEVPQNLSASRPQDRQFILSSKKLLLSDSGFYLCAWQTENTEAFFGQGTRLTVV.

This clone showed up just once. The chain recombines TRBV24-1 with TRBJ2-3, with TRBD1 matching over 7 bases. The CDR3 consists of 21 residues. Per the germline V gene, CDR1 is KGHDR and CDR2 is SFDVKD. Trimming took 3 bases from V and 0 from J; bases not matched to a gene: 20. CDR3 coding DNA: TGTGCCACCAGTGATAGTTCGACGGCGACAGGGCTTCACCCTAGCACAGATACGCAGTATTTT. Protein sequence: CATSDSSTATGLHPSTDTQYF.

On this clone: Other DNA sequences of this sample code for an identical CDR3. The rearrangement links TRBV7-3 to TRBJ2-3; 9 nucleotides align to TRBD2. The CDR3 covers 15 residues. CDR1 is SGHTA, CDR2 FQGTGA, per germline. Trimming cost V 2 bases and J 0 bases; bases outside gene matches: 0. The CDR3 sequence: CASSLAGGSTDTQYF. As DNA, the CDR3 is TGTGCCAGCAGCTTAGCGGGGGGGAGCACAGATACGCAGTATTTT.

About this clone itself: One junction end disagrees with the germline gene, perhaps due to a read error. CDR3 in amino acids: CASSFSHAQQGEEDF. CDR3 DNA: TGTGCCAGTAGCTTCTCACACGCTCAACAGGGGGAAGAGGACTTC. The J gene is TRBJ2-7, the V gene TRBV19, with TRBD1 matching 8 bases. The CDR3 contains 15 residues. Germline CDR1 LNHDA, CDR2 SQIVND (reference sequence).

The CDR3 loop is CASSLGDTYTDTQYF. CDR3 bases: TGTGCCAGCAGTTTGGGGGACACCTACACAGATACGCAGTATTTT. The rearrangement joins TRBV6-2 or TRBV6-3 to TRBJ2-3, with D possibly being TRBD1 (6 bases). Germline assignment: CDR1 MNHEY and CDR2 SVGEGT. The CDR3 has 15 amino acids. V lost 4 bases and J 2 bases, leaving 13 bases between the germline ends.

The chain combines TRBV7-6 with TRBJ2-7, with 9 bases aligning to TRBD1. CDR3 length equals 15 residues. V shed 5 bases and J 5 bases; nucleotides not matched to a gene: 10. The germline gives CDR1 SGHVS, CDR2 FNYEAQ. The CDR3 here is CASSQWTGVGDEQYF. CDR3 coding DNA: TGTGCCAGCAGCCAATGGACAGGGGTGGGCGACGAGCAGTACTTC.

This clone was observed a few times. This chain's CDR3 is CASSHGTATYGYTF. CDR3 DNA: TGTGCCAGCAGCCACGGGACAGCCACTTATGGCTACACCTTC. The chain recombines TRBV7-9 with TRBJ1-2, with 7 bases identical to TRBD1. The germline CDR1 and CDR2 sequences are SEHNR and FQNEAQ (reference sequence). This CDR3 region has 14 residues. V shed 5 bases, J shed 5 bases, and the junction held 8 bases outside the gene matches.

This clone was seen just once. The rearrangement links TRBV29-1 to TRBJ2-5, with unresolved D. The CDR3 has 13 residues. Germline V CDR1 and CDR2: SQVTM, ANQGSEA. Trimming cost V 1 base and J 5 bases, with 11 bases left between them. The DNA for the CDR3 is TGCAGCGTTGAAGGCCCGGGTCGGGAGACCCAGTACTTC. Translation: CSVEGPGRETQYF.

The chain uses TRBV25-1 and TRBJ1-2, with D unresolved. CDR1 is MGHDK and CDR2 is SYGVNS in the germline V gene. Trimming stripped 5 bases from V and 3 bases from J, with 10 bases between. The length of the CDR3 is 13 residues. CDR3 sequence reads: CASSLVADYGYTF. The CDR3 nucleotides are TGTGCCAGCAGTTTAGTCGCGGACTATGGCTACACCTTC.

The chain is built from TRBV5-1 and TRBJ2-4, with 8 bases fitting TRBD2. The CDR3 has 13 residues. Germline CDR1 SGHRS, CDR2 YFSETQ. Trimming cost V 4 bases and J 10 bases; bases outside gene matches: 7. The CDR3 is CASSTGLEGIQYF. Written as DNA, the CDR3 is TGCGCCAGCAGCACGGGACTAGAAGGAATTCAGTACTTC.